This T cell receptor beta chain came from a study of cytomegalovirus exposure and HLA in healthy donors. This CDR3 region has 16 residues. Germline loops: CDR1 SGHKS, CDR2 YYEKEE (reference sequence). With V trimmed by 4 bases and J by 7 bases, 12 bases remained unmatched. Broader study findings: TCR beta sequences numbering more than 15,000 were associated with HLA alleles at 0.05 false discovery rate in a later analysis. Later on, a genetic analysis was performed. It linked a missense variant in DCLRE1C with V- and J-gene trimming of TCR beta. A later analysis showed HLA-associated TCR beta chains outstripping equally common others in clonal expansion. Cytomegalovirus association was listed for 150 to 200 TCR beta chains.

Vbeta (60) and Jbeta (13) primers were used in the PCR. Method: immunoSEQ multiplex PCR; TCRdb's copy keeps in-frame clones and lacks some. Altogether approximately 200,000 clones are present, approximately 83% being singletons, with the ten largest covering around 0.1%. In the case of this clone: As yet, its antigen is unknown.

The source is a boy aged 2-9 years in good health and CMV-seronegative. Source material: PBMCs. The rearrangement uses TRBV5-5 and TRBJ1-5; 9 nucleotides line up with TRBD1. The CDR3 spells CASSPKTGQGMQPQHF. The CDR3 nucleotides read TGTGCCAGCAGCCCCAAGACGGGACAGGGTATGCAGCCCCAGCATTTT. The full variable domain, completed using reference TRBV5-5 and TRBJ1-5, is DAGVTQSPTHLIKTRGQQVTLRCSPISGHKSVSWYQQVLGQGPQFIFQYYEKEERGRGNFPDRFSARQFPNYSSELNVNALLLGDSALYLCASSPKTGQGMQPQHFGDGTRLSIL.